These 22 T cell receptor beta chains were sequenced from one sample in a study of T-cell reconstitution after alpha-beta-depleted transplantation in children. Using unique molecular identifiers, the investigators prepared the TCRbeta library. TCRdb fed the PCR reads into MiXCR, producing one record per CDR3 protein. This table has fewer than 750,000 distinct CDR3 sequences, 23% appearing once. Sequenced here: PBMCs, mostly from graft donor cells, sampled 360 days after TCRalphabeta/CD19-depleted stem cell transplant. All receptors derive from a boy under two years old who had a stem cell transplant for acute myeloid leukemia, so the T cells may come from the graft donor.

This clonotype has ten or more counts. The rearrangement links TRBV4-1 to TRBJ2-3; D might be TRBD1 (7 bases). The V gene's germline CDR1 is MGHRA and CDR2 YSYEKL. CDR3 size: 16 residues. Trimming stripped 5 bases from V and 5 bases from J, with 20 bases between. CDR3 DNA: TGCGCCAGCAGCGGAGGGGGCGCGAGAGGAGAAGATACGCAGTATTTT. It is translated as CASSGGGARGEDTQYF.

This clonotype came up a few times. The chain employs TRBV12-3 or TRBV12-4 and TRBJ2-3; TRBD2 agrees at 10 bases. This CDR3 contains 15 residues. The V and J ends lost 5 bases and 0 bases, in that order; junction bases with no gene match: 2. CDR3 region: CASSTSGASTDTQYF. CDR3 nucleotide sequence: TGTGCCAGCAGTACTAGCGGGGCCAGCACAGATACGCAGTATTTT.

In its sample, this clonotype was seen many times. The chain combines TRBV29-1 with TRBJ1-2; possibly TRBD1 for D (6 bases). CDR3 length: 14 amino acids. Trimming left V 8 bases short and J 0 bases short, with 16 bases between. Per the germline V gene, CDR1 is SQVTM and CDR2 is ANQGSEA. This CDR3 is CSISRQASNYGYTF. The CDR3 coding sequence is TGCAGCATATCCAGACAGGCGTCTAACTATGGCTACACCTTC.

The chain uses TRBV7-8 and TRBJ2-3, with D unresolved. Germline assignment: CDR1 SGHVS and CDR2 FQNEAQ. Trimming removed 5 bases at V and 0 bases at J, with 15 bases between. The CDR3 has 16 residues. The CDR3 DNA is TGTGCCAGCAGCGGGCGGACGGCCACAAGCACAGATACGCAGTATTTT. It yields the protein CASSGRTATSTDTQYF.

This clonotype was found many times. The chain carries TRBV12-3 or TRBV12-4 and TRBJ1-5; 8 positions agree with TRBD1. There are 14 residues in the CDR3. V lost 7 bases and J lost 6; bases outside the gene matches: 8. CDR3 sequence: CASTSTGDGQPQHF. The CDR3 region has the DNA TGTGCCAGCACTTCGACAGGGGACGGTCAGCCCCAGCATTTT.

The chain couples TRBV20-1 to TRBJ1-1, with 8 bases lining up with TRBD1. Germline V gene sequence: CDR1 DFQATT, CDR2 SNEGSKA (reference sequence). The CDR3 is 14 amino acids. With 6 bases clipped from V and 1 base from J, the junction kept 7 bases outside the gene matches. The DNA of the CDR3 is TGCAGTGCACCGGACAGGGAAGGGAACACTGAAGCTTTCTTT. This gives the protein CSAPDREGNTEAFF.

This clonotype was recorded a few times. The chain links TRBV20-1 to TRBJ2-5; D may correspond to TRBD1 or TRBD2 (6 bases each). Between the trimmed V and J ends, which lost 6 bases and 4 bases, there was a span of 12 bases. The length of the CDR3 is 12 residues. In germline, CDR1 is DFQATT, CDR2 SNEGSKA (reference sequence). For the CDR3, the DNA is TGCAGTGCAAGGGGGGCCCGAGAGACCCAGTACTTC. This sequence encodes CSARGARETQYF.

This clonotype was counted only a few times. The chain recombines TRBV20-1 with TRBJ1-5; no clear D. The V end lost 0 bases, the J end lost 4 bases, and 10 bases lay between the germline ends. Germline CDR1 DFQATT, CDR2 SNEGSKA (reference sequence). The CDR3 extends over 14 amino acids. The CDR3 DNA is TGCAGTGCTAGAGATCGAAAGCAAAATCAGCCCCAGCATTTT. Translation: CSARDRKQNQPQHF.

V is TRBV7-9 and J is TRBJ1-2; D gene ambiguous. CDR1 and CDR2 (germline): SEHNR, FQNEAQ (reference sequence). The CDR3 length is 15 residues. Deletions cut 5 bases from V and 4 bases from J, with 17 bases between. CDR3 region: CASSNSSGGFYGYTF. DNA of the CDR3: TGTGCCAGCAGCAACAGCAGTGGCGGCTTCTATGGCTACACCTTC. Supplemented by reference TRBV7-9 and TRBJ1-2, the full variable domain reads DTGVSQNPRHKITKRGQNVTFRCDPISEHNRLYWYRQTLGQGPEFLTYFQNEAQLEKSRLLSDRFSAERPKGSFSTLEIQRTEQGDSAMYLCASSNSSGGFYGYTFGSGTRLTVV.

This clonotype was seen at least ten times. V and J are TRBV29-1 and TRBJ2-5; perhaps D is TRBD1 or TRBD2 (6 bases each). The CDR3 length is 15 residues. Trimming pared 4 bases from V and 5 bases from J, leaving 20 bases between. Per the germline V gene, CDR1 is SQVTM and CDR2 is ANQGSEA. The CDR3 loop reads CSVVSRGPIGETQYF. CDR3 nucleotides: TGCAGCGTTGTTAGCCGGGGGCCAATCGGGGAGACCCAGTACTTC.

This clonotype appeared many times. This chain links TRBV28 with TRBJ2-6; tentatively, D is TRBD2 (5 bases). Looked up from germline, CDR1 is MDHEN and CDR2 is SYDVKM. The CDR3 has 13 residues. Trimming shortened V by 10 bases and J by 4 bases, and 11 bases separated the two germline ends. CDR3 DNA sequence: TGTGCCACCTGGACTTCGGGGGCCAACGTCCTGACTTTC. Its protein product is CATWTSGANVLTF.

This clonotype was seen a handful of times. The CDR3 region has the DNA TGCAGTGCTGGGCCAACATGGCCCCAGCATTTT. Translating it yields CSAGPTWPQHF. The rearrangement uses TRBV20-1 and TRBJ1-5; D remains unclear. Looked up from germline, CDR1 is DFQATT and CDR2 is SNEGSKA (reference sequence). This CDR3 spans 11 amino acids. V lost 5 bases and J 9 bases, leaving 11 bases between the germline ends.

The CDR3 here is CSVPESKGATTGELFF. The DNA for the CDR3 is TGCAGCGTGCCCGAGTCGAAGGGGGCGACCACCGGGGAGCTGTTTTTT. This chain joins TRBV29-1 and TRBJ2-2; 7 positions agree with TRBD1. J gave up 4 bases and V 6 bases, and 14 bases lay outside the gene matches. Germline V lookup: CDR1 SQVTM, CDR2 ANQGSEA. The CDR3 is 16 residues long.

This clonotype has a handful of counts. The genes are TRBV4-2 and TRBJ1-2; D remains unclear. Germline loops: CDR1 LGHNA, CDR2 YNFKEQ. Trimming took 4 bases from V and 8 from J, leaving 20 bases between them. This CDR3 is 15 amino acids long. The CDR3 is CASSRAAVDDGGYTF. Here the CDR3 DNA reads TGTGCCAGCAGCCGCGCCGCCGTGGACGATGGAGGCTACACCTTC.

This clonotype turned up a few times. This chain links TRBV23-1 with TRBJ2-7; 10 bases are a match to TRBD2. TRBV23-1 belongs to the ORF category, with a function that is uncertain. The ends lost 3 bases at V and 2 bases at J; junction bases unmatched: 10. The CDR3 loop spans 17 amino acids. The CDR3 sequence is CASSQTKLAGSAYEQYV. The CDR3, as DNA: TGCGCCAGCAGTCAGACAAAACTAGCGGGGTCCGCCTACGAGCAGTACGTC.

The rearrangement links TRBV5-1 to TRBJ2-1; 12 bases fit TRBD2. CDR1 is SGHRS, CDR2 YFSETQ, per germline. The CDR3 is 19 amino acids. The V and J ends lost 2 bases and 0 bases, in that order; junction bases with no gene match: 9. CDR3 loop: CASSLRTSGARSSYNEQFF. The CDR3, as DNA: TGCGCCAGCAGCTTAAGGACTAGCGGGGCCCGAAGCTCCTACAATGAGCAGTTCTTC.

The chain uses TRBV6-5 and TRBJ1-3, with D uncertain. The CDR3 runs 14 residues. The V gene's germline CDR1 is MNHEY and CDR2 SVGAGI. V was clipped by 0 bases and J by 4 bases, with 7 bases between them. CDR3 sequence: CASSYSGGGNTIYF. CDR3 nucleotide sequence: TGTGCCAGCAGTTACTCGGGCGGCGGAAACACCATATATTTT.

There are a few counts of this clonotype. The V and J genes are TRBV4-3 and TRBJ1-1; D may be TRBD1 (6 bases). The CDR3 totals 15 residues. The germline gives CDR1 LGHNA, CDR2 YSLEER. V lost 0 bases, J lost 2 bases, and 10 bases lay in between. The CDR3 loop reads CASSQDRGSNTEAFF. CDR3 sequence (DNA): TGCGCCAGCAGCCAAGACAGGGGTAGCAACACTGAAGCTTTCTTT.

The V call is TRBV7-9, the J call TRBJ2-5; D is perhaps TRBD1 (8 bases). Trimming took off 7 bases at V and 4 bases at J, with 13 bases between the two ends. The V gene's germline CDR1 is SEHNR and CDR2 FQNEAQ (reference sequence). The CDR3 spans 13 residues. The CDR3: CASTQGGSETQYF. DNA of the CDR3: TGTGCCAGCACACAGGGGGGGTCAGAGACCCAGTACTTC.

This clonotype was recorded a few times. The V gene is TRBV12-3 or TRBV12-4, the J gene TRBJ1-1; no definite D call. V lost 1 base and J lost 0, with 6 bases in between. This CDR3 comprises 14 residues. The CDR3 reads CASSLEFMNTEAFF. The DNA for the CDR3 is TGTGCCAGCAGTTTAGAGTTCATGAACACTGAAGCTTTCTTT.

This chain uses TRBV20-1 with TRBJ2-5; TRBD2 matches 8 bases. CDR3 length: 15 amino acids. V lost 4 bases, J lost 1 base, and 8 bases stayed unmatched. Germline CDR1 and CDR2: DFQATT and SNEGSKA (reference sequence). CDR3 coding DNA: TGCAGTGCTAAAGCGGGGGCGTACTTCCAAGAGACCCAGTACTTC. Translating it yields CSAKAGAYFQETQYF.

This clonotype occurred many times. The chain recombines TRBV5-1 with TRBJ2-7; a possible D gene is TRBD1 (5 bases). CDR1 is SGHRS and CDR2 is YFSETQ in the germline V gene. The CDR3 contains 18 residues. Trimming took 0 bases from V and 0 from J, leaving 19 bases between them. CDR3 DNA: TGCGCCAGCAGCTTGGGGTCACAGGTACCCTATAGCTCCTACGAGCAGTACGTC. The encoded protein is CASSLGSQVPYSSYEQYV.